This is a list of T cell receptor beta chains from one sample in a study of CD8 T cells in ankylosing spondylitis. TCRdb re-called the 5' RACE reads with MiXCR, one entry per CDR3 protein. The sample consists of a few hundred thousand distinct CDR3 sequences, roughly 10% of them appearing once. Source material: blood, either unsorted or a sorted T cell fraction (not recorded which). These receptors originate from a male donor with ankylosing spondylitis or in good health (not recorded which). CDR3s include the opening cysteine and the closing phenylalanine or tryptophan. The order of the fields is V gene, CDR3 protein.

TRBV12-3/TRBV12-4,CASSLAGGPAYYGYTF
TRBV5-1,CASSLPDSGANVLTF
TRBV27,CASSLLPGWGDTGELFF
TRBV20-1,CSASPTTPWVDEQFF
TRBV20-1,CSAPGGLRGGASYEQYF
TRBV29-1,CSVDSSGGAQPFNEQFF
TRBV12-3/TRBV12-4,CASSLARPGTGQETQYF
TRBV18,CASSPRTADSNQPQHF
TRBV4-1,CSSSQGGSSYGYNEQFF
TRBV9,CASSEDSLETDTQYF
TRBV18,CASSRGGPYEQYF
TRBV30,CAWSRTIIGQGNTIYF
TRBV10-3,CAILDPRGAYNEQFF
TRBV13,CASSWTSGGSYEQYF
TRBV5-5,CASSLERDQPQHF
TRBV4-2,CASSQGRGLYEQYF
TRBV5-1,CASSLGPEAFF
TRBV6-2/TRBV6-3,CASSYEGQGYTEAFF
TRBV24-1,CATQTGGAGNTEAFF
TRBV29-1,CSVDRQGAEAFF
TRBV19,CASSILEGAGQETQYF
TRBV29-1,CSVEQGAHEQYF
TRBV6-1,CASSFLQGNLGNEQFF
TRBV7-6,CASSLSTEANYGYTF
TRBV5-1,CASRPDSRSYEQYF
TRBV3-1,CASSRTKATEAFF
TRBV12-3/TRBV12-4,CASSLWGHEQYF
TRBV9,CASSVEGPGLGAQYF
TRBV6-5,CASSYAGGLYEQYF
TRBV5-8,CASSIVYRASYGYTF
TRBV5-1,CASSTTGSVYNEQFF
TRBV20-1,CSARDTYTGELFF
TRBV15,CATSRGETSGLYEQYF
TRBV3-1,CATKERGLQETQYF
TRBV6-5,CASSYSPRKPGHYSYEQYF
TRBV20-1,CSARPTGAAKNIQYF
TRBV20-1,CSARGRGASGALETQYF
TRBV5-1,CASSFSRRGGVDTQYF
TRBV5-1,CASSRSGGGNEQFF
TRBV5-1,CASSSRDRASNTEAFF
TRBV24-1,CATSDLLRQADMNTEAFF
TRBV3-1,CASSQDTRGNEKLFF
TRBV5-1,CASSAKGITQETQYF
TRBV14,CASSQEQTYEQYF
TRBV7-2,CASSPGMPGSGNTIYF
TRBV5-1,CASSGPLSTDTQYF